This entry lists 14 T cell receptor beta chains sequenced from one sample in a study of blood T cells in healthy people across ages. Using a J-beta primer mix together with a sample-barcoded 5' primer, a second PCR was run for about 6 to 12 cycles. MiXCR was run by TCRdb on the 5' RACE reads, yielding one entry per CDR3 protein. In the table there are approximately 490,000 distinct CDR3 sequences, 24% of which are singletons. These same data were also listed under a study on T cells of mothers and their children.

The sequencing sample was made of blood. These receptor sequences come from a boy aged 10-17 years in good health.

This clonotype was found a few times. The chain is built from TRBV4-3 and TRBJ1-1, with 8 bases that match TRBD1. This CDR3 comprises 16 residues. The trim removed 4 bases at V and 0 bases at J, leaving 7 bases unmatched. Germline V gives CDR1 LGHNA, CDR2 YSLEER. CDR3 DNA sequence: TGCGCCAGCAGCCTCGACAGGGGCCCTATGAACACTGAAGCTTTCTTT. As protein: CASSLDRGPMNTEAFF.

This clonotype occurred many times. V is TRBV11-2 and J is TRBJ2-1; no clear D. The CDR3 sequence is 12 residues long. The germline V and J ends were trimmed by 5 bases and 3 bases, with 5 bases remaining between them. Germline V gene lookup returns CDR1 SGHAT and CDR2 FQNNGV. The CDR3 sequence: CASSTLYNEQFF. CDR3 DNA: TGTGCCAGCAGCACCCTCTACAATGAGCAGTTCTTC.

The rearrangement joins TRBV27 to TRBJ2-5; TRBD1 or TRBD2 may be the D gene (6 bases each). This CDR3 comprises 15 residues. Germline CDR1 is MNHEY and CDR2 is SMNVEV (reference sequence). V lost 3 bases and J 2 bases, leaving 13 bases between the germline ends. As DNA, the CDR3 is TGTGCCAGCAGTTTCGGGGGCCGTCAGCAAGAGACCCAGTACTTC. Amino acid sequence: CASSFGGRQQETQYF.

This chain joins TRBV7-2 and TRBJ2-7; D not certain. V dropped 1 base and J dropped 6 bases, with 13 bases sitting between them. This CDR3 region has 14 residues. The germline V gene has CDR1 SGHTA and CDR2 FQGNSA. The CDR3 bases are TGTGCCAGCAGCTTAGGTATCACCCAAGGCGAGCAGTACTTC. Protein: CASSLGITQGEQYF.

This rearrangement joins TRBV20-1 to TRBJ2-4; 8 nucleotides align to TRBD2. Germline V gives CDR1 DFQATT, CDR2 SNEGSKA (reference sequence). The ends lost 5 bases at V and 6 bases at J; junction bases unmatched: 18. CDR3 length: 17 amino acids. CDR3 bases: TGCAGTGCTCAACCTCATAGCGGGACCCAACTAACAAACATTCAGTACTTC. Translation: CSAQPHSGTQLTNIQYF.

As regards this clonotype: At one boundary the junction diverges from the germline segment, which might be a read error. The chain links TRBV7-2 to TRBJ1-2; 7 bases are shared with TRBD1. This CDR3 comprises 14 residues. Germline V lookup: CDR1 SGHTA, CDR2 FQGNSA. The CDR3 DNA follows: TGCGCCAGCAGCCCCCGACAGGGACGTGGTGGCTACACCTTC. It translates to CASSPRQGRGGYTF.

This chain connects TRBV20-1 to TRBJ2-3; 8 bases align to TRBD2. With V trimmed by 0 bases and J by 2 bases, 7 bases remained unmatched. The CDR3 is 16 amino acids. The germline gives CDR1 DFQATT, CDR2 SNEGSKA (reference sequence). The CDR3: CSARDEVAGLTDTQYF. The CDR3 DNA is TGCAGTGCTAGAGATGAGGTAGCGGGGCTCACAGATACGCAGTATTTT.

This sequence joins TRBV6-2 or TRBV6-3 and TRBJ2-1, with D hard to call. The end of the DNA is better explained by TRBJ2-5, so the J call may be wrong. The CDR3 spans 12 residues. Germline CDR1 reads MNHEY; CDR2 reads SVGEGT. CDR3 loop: CASTSLPETQYF. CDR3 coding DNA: TGTGCCAGCACCTCCCTGCCGGAGACCCAGTACTTC.

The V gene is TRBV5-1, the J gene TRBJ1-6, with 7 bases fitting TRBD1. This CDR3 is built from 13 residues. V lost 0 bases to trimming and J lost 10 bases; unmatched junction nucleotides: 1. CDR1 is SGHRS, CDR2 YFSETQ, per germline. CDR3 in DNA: TGCGCCAGCAGCTTGGGCAGGGGGTCACCCCTCCACTTT. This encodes CASSLGRGSPLHF. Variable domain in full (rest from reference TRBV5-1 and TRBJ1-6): KAGVTQTPRYLIKTRGQQVTLSCSPISGHRSVSWYQQTPGQGLQFLFEYFSETQRNKGNFPGRFSGRQFSNSRSEMNVSTLELGDSALYLCASSLGRGSPLHFGNGTRLTVT.

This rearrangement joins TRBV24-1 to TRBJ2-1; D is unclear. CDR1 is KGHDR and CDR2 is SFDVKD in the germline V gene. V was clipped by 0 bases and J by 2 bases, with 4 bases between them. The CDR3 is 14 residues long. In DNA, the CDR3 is TGTGCCACCAGTGATTTGGCAGCCTACAATGAGCAGTTCTTC. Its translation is CATSDLAAYNEQFF.

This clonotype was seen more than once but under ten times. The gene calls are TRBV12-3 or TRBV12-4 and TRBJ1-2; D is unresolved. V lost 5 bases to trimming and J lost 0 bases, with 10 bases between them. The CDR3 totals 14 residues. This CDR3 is CASSQSVTNYGYTF. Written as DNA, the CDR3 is TGTGCCAGCAGTCAGTCCGTAACTAACTATGGCTACACCTTC.

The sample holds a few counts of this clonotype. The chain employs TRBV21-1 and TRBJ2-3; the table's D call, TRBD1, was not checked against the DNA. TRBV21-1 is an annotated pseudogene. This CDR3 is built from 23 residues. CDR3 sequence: CASSKARRAYFGGATRGTDTQYF. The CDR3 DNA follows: TGTGCCAGCAGCAAAGCGAGGAGGGCATATTTCGGGGGCGCGACTAGAGGAACAGATACGCAGTATTTT.

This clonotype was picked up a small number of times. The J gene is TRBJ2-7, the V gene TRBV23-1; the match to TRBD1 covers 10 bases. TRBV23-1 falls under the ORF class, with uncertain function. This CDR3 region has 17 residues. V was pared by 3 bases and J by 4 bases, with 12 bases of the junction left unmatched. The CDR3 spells CASSHLDRDRGFYEQYF. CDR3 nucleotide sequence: TGCGCCAGCAGTCATCTCGACCGGGACAGGGGTTTTTACGAGCAGTACTTC.

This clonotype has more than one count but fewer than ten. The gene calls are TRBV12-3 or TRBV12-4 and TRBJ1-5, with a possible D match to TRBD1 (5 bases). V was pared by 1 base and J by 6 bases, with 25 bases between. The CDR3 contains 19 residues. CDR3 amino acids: CASSLVLRGVGLGGQPQHF. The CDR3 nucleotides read TGTGCCAGCAGTTTAGTGTTGCGGGGGGTCGGGCTTGGGGGTCAGCCCCAGCATTTT.